The 18 T cell receptor beta chains given below trace back to one sample, sequenced in a study of blood T cell repertoires in COVID-19. Some clones are missing from TCRdb's copy, which holds only in-frame ones; the method was immunoSEQ multiplex PCR. The sample carries approximately 380,000 clones, approximately 90% recorded once. Sequenced: PBMCs or T cells enriched from blood (not recorded which). All receptors come from a middle-aged woman who had been exposed to COVID-19.

The CDR3 DNA sequence: TGTGCCAGCAGCGTACTAGCCGGTGAGACCCAGTACTTC. Its translation: CASSVLAGETQYF. V and J are TRBV7-8 and TRBJ2-5; maybe TRBD2 (6 bases). Germline-derived CDR1 and CDR2 are SGHVS and FQNEAQ. Trimming shortened V by 5 bases and J by 5 bases, and 12 bases separated the two germline ends. The length of the CDR3 is 13 residues.

CDR3 sequence reads: CASSPLRTGSGNTIYF. CDR3 nucleotides: TGCGCCAGCAGCCCCCTTCGGACAGGCTCTGGAAACACCATATATTTT. V gene TRBV5-1 combines with J gene TRBJ1-3, with 7 bases aligning to TRBD1. The CDR3 consists of 16 residues. The trim removed 4 bases at V and 0 bases at J, leaving 7 bases unmatched. Germline V gene data show CDR1 as SGHRS and CDR2 as YFSETQ.

The rearrangement links TRBV14 to TRBJ1-1; 7 nucleotides align to TRBD1. Trimming removed 2 bases from V and 8 bases from J; junction bases left unmatched: 11. Germline lookup yields CDR1 SGHDN and CDR2 FVKESK. The CDR3 is 15 amino acids. The CDR3 DNA follows: TGTGCCAGCAGCCAAATCAGACAGGGCCAGAAGGAAGCTTTCTTT. Amino acids: CASSQIRQGQKEAFF.

This clone was detected only once. The chain is built from TRBV5-1 and TRBJ2-1; D may be TRBD2 (5 bases). Germline V gives CDR1 SGHRS, CDR2 YFSETQ. Trimming took off 0 bases at V and 7 bases at J, with 14 bases between the two ends. The CDR3 is 15 residues long. CDR3 sequence reads: CASSLDGASPNEQFF. CDR3 DNA: TGCGCCAGCAGCTTGGATGGTGCTAGCCCGAATGAGCAGTTCTTC. The whole variable domain, filled in from reference TRBV5-1 and TRBJ2-1, reads KAGVTQTPRYLIKTRGQQVTLSCSPISGHRSVSWYQQTPGQGLQFLFEYFSETQRNKGNFPGRFSGRQFSNSRSEMNVSTLELGDSALYLCASSLDGASPNEQFFGPGTRLTVL.

This clone was observed a handful of times. The V and J genes are TRBV7-2 and TRBJ2-1, with 8 bases matching TRBD1. CDR1 SGHTA and CDR2 FQGNSA come from the germline V gene. V lost 4 bases and J lost 5; bases outside the gene matches: 16. The CDR3 runs 18 residues. The CDR3 bases are TGTGCCAGCAGCTCCCGGTTGGTCGGGACAGGATTAAACAATGAGCAGTTCTTC. This codes for CASSSRLVGTGLNNEQFF.

For the CDR3, the DNA is TGTGCCAGCAGCCAAGACAGGGACGAGCAGTACTTC. Translation: CASSQDRDEQYF. This chain links TRBV11-1 with TRBJ2-7; 7 bases map to TRBD1. Trimming at V came to 5 bases and at J to 5 bases, leaving 3 bases not matched to a gene. The germline CDR1 and CDR2 sequences are SGHAT and FQDESV (reference sequence). This CDR3 is built from 12 residues.

This clone was seen once. The rearrangement links TRBV27 to TRBJ2-3; possibly TRBD1 for D (7 bases). Per the germline V gene, CDR1 is MNHEY and CDR2 is SMNVEV (reference sequence). Trimming removed 3 bases at V and 0 bases at J, with 16 bases between. This CDR3 region has 17 residues. This CDR3 is CASSLAGGFDSTDTQYF. The CDR3 bases are TGTGCCAGCAGTTTGGCAGGGGGGTTCGATAGCACAGATACGCAGTATTTT.

The rearrangement uses TRBV18 and TRBJ1-3; TRBD1 is a possible D gene (6 bases). CDR3 length: 14 residues. Germline assignment: CDR1 KGHSH and CDR2 LQKENI. The V gene lost 10 bases and the J gene lost 0 bases, with 13 bases spanning the gap. For the CDR3, the DNA is TGTGCCACAGAACAGGGCTACTCTGGAAACACCATATATTTT. The encoded protein is CATEQGYSGNTIYF. Full variable domain (remainder filled in from reference TRBV18 and TRBJ1-3): NAGVMQNPRHLVRRRGQEARLRCSPMKGHSHVYWYRQLPEEGLKFMVYLQKENIIDESGMPKERFSAEFPKEGPSILRIQQVVRGDSAAYFCATEQGYSGNTIYFGEGSWLTVV.

This chain links TRBV7-8 with TRBJ2-4; TRBD1 matches at 8 bases. Germline trimming cut 5 bases from V and 7 bases from J; bases unmatched to any gene: 16. The CDR3 length is 17 residues. The germline gives CDR1 SGHVS, CDR2 FQNEAQ. CDR3 loop: CASSMTTGVPRGNIQYF. Here the CDR3 DNA reads TGTGCCAGCAGCATGACGACAGGGGTGCCCCGCGGTAACATTCAGTACTTC.

The chain combines TRBV12-5 with TRBJ2-2, with D possibly being TRBD1 (6 bases). The CDR3 is 16 residues long. V was pared by 0 bases and J by 2 bases, with 10 bases between. Germline loops: CDR1 LGHNT, CDR2 FRNRAP. The CDR3 DNA follows: TGTGCTAGTGGTTTGGTACAAGGGGGTAACACCGGGGAGCTGTTTTTT. Translation: CASGLVQGGNTGELFF.

This chain joins TRBV7-3 and TRBJ1-4, with 8 bases lining up with TRBD1. CDR1 is SGHTA and CDR2 is FQGTGA in the germline V gene. The CDR3 spans 15 residues. The ends lost 5 bases at V and 8 bases at J; junction bases unmatched: 10. The CDR3: CASSPRTGGGEKLFF. The CDR3, as DNA: TGTGCCAGCAGCCCCAGAACAGGGGGGGGAGAAAAACTGTTTTTT.

This clone was detected only a few times. The chain links TRBV7-8 to TRBJ2-5; D is perhaps TRBD2 (6 bases). V lost 1 base to trimming and J lost 6 bases, with 18 bases between them. The CDR3 runs 16 residues. From germline, CDR1 is SGHVS and CDR2 FQNEAQ. The CDR3 sequence: CASSLVPGVQGKTQYF. CDR3 bases: TGTGCCAGCAGCTTAGTTCCGGGAGTCCAGGGAAAGACCCAGTACTTC.

The chain links TRBV5-4 to TRBJ1-2; D may be TRBD1 (6 bases). Trimming removed 4 bases at V and 8 bases at J, with 18 bases between. The CDR3 is made up of 14 amino acids. The germline V gene has CDR1 SGHNT and CDR2 YYREEE (reference sequence). Here the CDR3 reads CASSTKQGSRGYTF. The CDR3 DNA follows: TGTGCCAGCAGCACAAAACAGGGCTCGCGGGGCTACACCTTC.

The V call is TRBV7-9, the J call TRBJ1-2; a weak D match, TRBD1 (5 bases). Germline CDR1 and CDR2: SEHNR and FQNEAQ (reference sequence). V was clipped by 6 bases and J by 8 bases, with 19 bases between them. The CDR3 loop spans 14 amino acids. The chain's CDR3 is CASSYRQGLHGYTF. The CDR3 region has the DNA TGTGCCAGCAGTTATAGGCAGGGATTGCACGGCTACACCTTC.

The chain joins TRBV4-2 to TRBJ2-1, with 7 positions matching TRBD2. CDR3 length equals 16 residues. Germline CDR1 reads LGHNA; CDR2 reads YNFKEQ. V gave up 0 bases and J gave up 1 base; unmatched junction bases: 3. Written as DNA, the CDR3 is TGTGCCAGCAGCCAAGAGGCGGGGGTGTCCTACAATGAGCAGTTCTTC. Protein product: CASSQEAGVSYNEQFF.

This clone occurred once. The chain employs TRBV6-5 and TRBJ1-3, with a possible D match to TRBD1 (6 bases). This CDR3 comprises 15 residues. V was trimmed by 9 bases and J by 0 bases, leaving 15 bases between them. The germline V gene has CDR1 MNHEY and CDR2 SVGAGI. CDR3 sequence reads: CASRVTGLSGNTIYF. In nucleotides, the CDR3 is TGTGCCAGTCGTGTGACAGGACTCTCTGGAAACACCATATATTTT.

The genes are TRBV5-1 and TRBJ2-7, with 9 bases identical to TRBD2. The V gene's germline CDR1 is SGHRS and CDR2 YFSETQ. With 5 bases clipped from V and 4 bases from J, the junction kept 13 bases outside the gene matches. There are 16 residues in the CDR3. CDR3 residues: CASRDGPGLASYEQYF. The DNA for the CDR3 is TGCGCCAGCAGAGACGGTCCGGGACTAGCCTCTTACGAGCAGTACTTC.

The V gene is TRBV5-8, the J gene TRBJ1-4; D is uncertain. There are 15 residues in the CDR3. V was shortened by 4 bases and J by 7 bases, with 17 bases between the two germline ends. Germline lookup yields CDR1 SGHTS and CDR2 YDEGEE. This CDR3 reads CASSPGLGQREKLFF. The CDR3 DNA reads TGTGCCAGCAGCCCGGGGTTGGGCCAACGTGAAAAACTGTTTTTT.